Below are 5 T cell receptor beta chains sequenced from a single sample in a study of T cell changes during pregnancy in multiple sclerosis. Profiling relied on immunoSEQ multiplex PCR, and the TCRdb table lists in-frame clones only, not all of them. The data show about 120,000 clones, with about 93% seen just once and roughly 6% held by the top ten. The sample in question was peripheral blood, obtained before pregnancy. Receptors originate from a female donor with multiple sclerosis, enrolled in a pregnancy study.

This clone showed up just once. The rearrangement joins TRBV10-3 to TRBJ2-3, with D possibly matching TRBD2 (6 bases). The CDR3 runs to 13 residues. The ends were cut back, 4 bases at V and 1 base at J, with 6 bases in the middle. The germline CDR1 and CDR2 sequences are ENHRY and SYGVKD. The CDR3 loop reads CAISASGTDTQYF. The CDR3 DNA reads as TGTGCCATCAGTGCTAGCGGCACAGATACGCAGTATTTT.

This clone is a singleton in its sample. The genes are TRBV5-4 and TRBJ2-7; 11 bases map to TRBD2. Germline CDR1 is SGHNT and CDR2 is YYREEE (reference sequence). The junction had 10 bases not matched to a gene; V was cut back by 4 bases and J by 4 bases. The CDR3 has 16 residues. The CDR3 loop reads CASSPPTSGRVYEQYF. In DNA, the CDR3 is TGTGCCAGCAGCCCCCCCACTAGCGGGAGAGTTTACGAGCAGTACTTC.

In its sample, this clone was seen a few times. The chain has TRBV7-2 and TRBJ1-1; D not certain. The CDR3 is made up of 14 amino acids. V gave up 0 bases and J gave up 5 bases, with 10 bases separating them. CDR1 is SGHTA and CDR2 is FQGNSA in the germline V gene. The CDR3 DNA follows: TGTGCCAGCAGCTTAGCGGGCCGAGGGACTGAAGCTTTCTTT. Its protein product is CASSLAGRGTEAFF.

The chain couples TRBV7-6 to TRBJ2-2, with TRBD1 identical over 7 bases. The CDR3 loop spans 17 amino acids. Germline CDR1 and CDR2: SGHVS and FNYEAQ. The V gene end was trimmed by 2 bases and the J gene end by 0 bases; junction bases not matched to a gene: 6. Here the CDR3 reads CASSLKAGTANTGELFF. DNA of the CDR3: TGTGCCAGCAGCTTAAAGGCCGGGACAGCGAACACCGGGGAGCTGTTTTTT.

The rearrangement joins TRBV4-1 to TRBJ1-2; D gene unclear. The CDR3 totals 13 residues. Germline CDR1 and CDR2: MGHRA and YSYEKL. V dropped 6 bases and J dropped 4 bases, with 12 bases sitting between them. The CDR3 sequence: CASSDRDVYGYTF. The CDR3 bases are TGCGCCAGCAGTGACCGGGATGTCTATGGCTACACCTTC.